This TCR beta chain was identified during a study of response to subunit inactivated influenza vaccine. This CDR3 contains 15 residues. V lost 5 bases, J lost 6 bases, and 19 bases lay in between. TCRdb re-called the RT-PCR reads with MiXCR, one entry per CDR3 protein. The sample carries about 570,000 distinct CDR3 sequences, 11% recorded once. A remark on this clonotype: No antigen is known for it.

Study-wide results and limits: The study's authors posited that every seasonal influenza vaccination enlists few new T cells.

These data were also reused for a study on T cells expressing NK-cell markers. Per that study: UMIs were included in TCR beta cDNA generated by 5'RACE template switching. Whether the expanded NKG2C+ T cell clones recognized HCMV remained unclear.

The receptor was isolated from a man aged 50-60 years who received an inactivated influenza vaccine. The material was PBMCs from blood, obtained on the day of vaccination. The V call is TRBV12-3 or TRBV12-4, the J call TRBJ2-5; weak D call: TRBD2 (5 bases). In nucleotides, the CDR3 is TGTGCCAGCAGTCCCCGGTACGGAGGTGAACAGACCCAGTACTTC. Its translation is CASSPRYGGEQTQYF.